These T cell receptor beta chains were read from a single sample in a study of STAT5B mutations in CD4+ large granular lymphocyte leukemia. The assay was immunoSEQ multiplex PCR, and TCRdb's table has in-frame clones only and misses some. Here the sample spans approximately 41,000 clones, 65% to 90% being singletons. Material: CD4+ T cells from blood buffy coats. These receptors were collected from a human donor in good health. CDR3s include the opening cysteine and the closing phenylalanine or tryptophan. The order of the fields is J gene, V gene, D gene, CDR3 length, clone size, CDR3 protein, CDR3 DNA. D genes are given only for firm matches. A row's size may be missing; if present it is once, few, many or a size class.

>TRBJ2-7|TRBV28|-|14|-
CASSLLGAVNEQYF
TGTGCCAGCAGTTTATTGGGGGCGGTAAACGAGCAGTACTTC
>TRBJ1-3|TRBV19|-|18|once
CASSIDRSGLLAGNTIYF
TGTGCCAGTAGTATAGACAGGTCTGGCCTCCTCGCTGGAAACACCATATATTTT
>TRBJ2-7|TRBV7-5|-|21|few
CARSLALGLAGGRATSYEQYF
TGTGCCAGAAGCTTAGCGCTAGGACTAGCGGGAGGGCGTGCCACCTCCTACGAGCAGTACTTC
>TRBJ2-5|TRBV30|TRBD2|12|once
CAWSVPGGFTYF
TGTGCCTGGAGTGTACCGGGGGGGTTCACGTACTTC
>TRBJ2-7|TRBV11-3|-|13|few
CASSSRKSYEQYF
TGTGCCAGCAGCTCAAGGAAATCCTACGAGCAGTACTTC
>TRBJ1-1|TRBV18|TRBD1|14|-
CASSLGTGLTEAFF
TGTGCCAGCTCTTTAGGGACAGGGCTCACTGAAGCTTTCTTT
>TRBJ1-1|TRBV4-1|TRBD1|15|-
CASSQGYRGRTEAFF
TGCGCCAGCAGCCAGGGCTACAGGGGCAGGACTGAAGCTTTCTTT
>TRBJ2-7|TRBV19|-|11|-
CASQSSGEQYF
TGTGCCAGTCAATCATCGGGCGAGCAGTACTTC
>TRBJ2-1|TRBV5-8|-|15|-
CASSLGGGSYNEQFF
TGTGCCAGCAGCTTGGGAGGGGGGTCCTACAATGAGCAGTTCTTC
>TRBJ2-7|TRBV18|TRBD2|18|few
CASSPGTSGVQLRGAQYF
TGTGCCAGCTCACCAGGGACTAGCGGGGTACAGCTCCGGGGGGCGCAGTACTTC
>TRBJ2-3|TRBV11-3|-|14|-
CASSSGLNTDTQYF
TGTGCCAGCAGCTCGGGACTTAACACAGATACGCAGTATTTT
>TRBJ2-7|TRBV5-1|-|14|-
CASSLAAGEYEQYF
TGCGCCAGCAGCTTGGCGGCGGGTGAATACGAGCAGTACTTC
>TRBJ2-1|TRBV30|-|14|-
CAWSTSEGANEQFF
TGTGCCTGGTCTACTAGCGAGGGGGCTAATGAGCAGTTCTTC
>TRBJ2-1|TRBV11-2|TRBD2|17|-
CASTVGTIAGAYNEQFF
TGTGCCAGCACCGTAGGGACCATAGCGGGTGCCTACAATGAGCAGTTCTTC